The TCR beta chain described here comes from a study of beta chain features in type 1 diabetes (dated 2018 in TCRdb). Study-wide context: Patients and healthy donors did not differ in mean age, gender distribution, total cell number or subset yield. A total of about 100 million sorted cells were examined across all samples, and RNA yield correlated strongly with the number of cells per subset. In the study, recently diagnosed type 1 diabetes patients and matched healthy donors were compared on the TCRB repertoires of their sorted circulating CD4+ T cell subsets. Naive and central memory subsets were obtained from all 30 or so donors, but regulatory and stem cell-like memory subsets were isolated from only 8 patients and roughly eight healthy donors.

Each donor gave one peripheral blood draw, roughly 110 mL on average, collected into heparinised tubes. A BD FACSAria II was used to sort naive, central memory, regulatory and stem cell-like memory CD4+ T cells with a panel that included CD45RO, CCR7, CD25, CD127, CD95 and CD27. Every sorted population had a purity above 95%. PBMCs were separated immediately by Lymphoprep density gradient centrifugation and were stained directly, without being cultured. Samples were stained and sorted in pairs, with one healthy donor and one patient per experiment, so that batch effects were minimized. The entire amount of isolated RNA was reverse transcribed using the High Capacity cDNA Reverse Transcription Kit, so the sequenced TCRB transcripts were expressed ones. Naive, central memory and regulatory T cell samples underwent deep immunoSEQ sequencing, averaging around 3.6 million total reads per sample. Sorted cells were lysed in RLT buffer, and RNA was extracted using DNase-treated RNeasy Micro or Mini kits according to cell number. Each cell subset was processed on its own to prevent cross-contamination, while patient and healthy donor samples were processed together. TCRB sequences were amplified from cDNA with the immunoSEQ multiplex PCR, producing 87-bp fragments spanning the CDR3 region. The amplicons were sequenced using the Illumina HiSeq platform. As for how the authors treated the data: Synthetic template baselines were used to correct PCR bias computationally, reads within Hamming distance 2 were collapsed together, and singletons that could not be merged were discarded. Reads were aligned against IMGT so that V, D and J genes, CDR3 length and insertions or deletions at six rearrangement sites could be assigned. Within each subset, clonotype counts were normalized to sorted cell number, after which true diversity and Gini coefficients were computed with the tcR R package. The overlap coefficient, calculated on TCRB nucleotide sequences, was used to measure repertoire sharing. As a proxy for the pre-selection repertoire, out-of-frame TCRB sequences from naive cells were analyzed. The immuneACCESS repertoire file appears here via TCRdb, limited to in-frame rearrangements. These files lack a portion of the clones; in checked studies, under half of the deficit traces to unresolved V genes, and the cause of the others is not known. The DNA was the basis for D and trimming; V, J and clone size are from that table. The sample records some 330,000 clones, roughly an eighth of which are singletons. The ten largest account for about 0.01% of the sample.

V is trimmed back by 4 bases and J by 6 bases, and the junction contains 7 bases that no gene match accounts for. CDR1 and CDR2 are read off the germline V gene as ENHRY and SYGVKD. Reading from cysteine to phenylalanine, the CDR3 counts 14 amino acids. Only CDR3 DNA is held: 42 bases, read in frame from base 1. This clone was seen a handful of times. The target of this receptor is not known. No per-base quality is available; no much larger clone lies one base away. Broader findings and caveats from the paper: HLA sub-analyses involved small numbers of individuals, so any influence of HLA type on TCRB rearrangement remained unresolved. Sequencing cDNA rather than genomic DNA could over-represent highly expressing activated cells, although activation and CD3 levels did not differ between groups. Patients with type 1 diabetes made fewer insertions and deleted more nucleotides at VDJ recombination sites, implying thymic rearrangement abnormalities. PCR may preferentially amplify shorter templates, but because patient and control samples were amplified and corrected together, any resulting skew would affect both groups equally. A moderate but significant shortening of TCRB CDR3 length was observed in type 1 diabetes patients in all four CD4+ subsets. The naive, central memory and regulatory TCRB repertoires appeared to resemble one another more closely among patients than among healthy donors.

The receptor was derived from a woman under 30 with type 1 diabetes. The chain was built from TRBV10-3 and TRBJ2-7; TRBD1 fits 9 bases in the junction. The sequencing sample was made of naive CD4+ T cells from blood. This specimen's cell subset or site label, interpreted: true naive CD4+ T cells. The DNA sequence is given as TGTGCCATCAGTGGAACAGGGGGCATCTCCGAGCAGTACTTC. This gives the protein CAISGTGGISEQYF.